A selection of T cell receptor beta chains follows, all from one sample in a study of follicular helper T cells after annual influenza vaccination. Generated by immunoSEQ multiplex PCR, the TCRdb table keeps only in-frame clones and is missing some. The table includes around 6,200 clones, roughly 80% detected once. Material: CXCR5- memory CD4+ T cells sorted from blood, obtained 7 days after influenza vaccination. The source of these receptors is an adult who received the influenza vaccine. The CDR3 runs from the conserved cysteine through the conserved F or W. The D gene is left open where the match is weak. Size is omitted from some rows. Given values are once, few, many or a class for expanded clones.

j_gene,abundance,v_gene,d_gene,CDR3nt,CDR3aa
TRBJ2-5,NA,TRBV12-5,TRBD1,TGTGCTAGTGGTCCAGGGACAGGGAGGGAGACCCAGTACTTC,CASGPGTGRETQYF
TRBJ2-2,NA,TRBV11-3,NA,TGTGCCAGCAGCTTAGAGGTGGGAACCGGGGAGCTGTTTTTT,CASSLEVGTGELFF
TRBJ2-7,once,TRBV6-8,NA,TGTGCCAGCAGTTCCCCCCGGGGGTCCTACGAGCAGTACTTC,CASSSPRGSYEQYF
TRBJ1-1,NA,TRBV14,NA,TGTGCCAGCAGCCAATGGAACCCCACGCGGAGGGCTGAAGCTTTCTTT,CASSQWNPTRRAEAFF
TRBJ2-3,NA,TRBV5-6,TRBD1,TGTGCCAGCAGCTGGACAGGGGGAAACACAGATACGCAGTATTTT,CASSWTGGNTDTQYF
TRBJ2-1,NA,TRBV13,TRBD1,TGTGCCAGCAGCCCGCCGGGACAGGGCAATGAGCAGTTCTTC,CASSPPGQGNEQFF
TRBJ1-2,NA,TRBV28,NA,TGTGCCAGCAGTTCCACAGGTGGCTATGGCTACACCTTC,CASSSTGGYGYTF
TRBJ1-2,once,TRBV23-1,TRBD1,TGCGCCAGCAGTCAGCGAGCCGGGACAGGTCATAACTATGGCTACACCTTC,CASSQRAGTGHNYGYTF
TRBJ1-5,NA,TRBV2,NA,TGTGCCAGCAGCGGGCCTGTTAATCAGCCCCAGCATTTT,CASSGPVNQPQHF
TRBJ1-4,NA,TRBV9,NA,TGTGCCAGCAGTCCCGGGATACGGGACTTTAATGAAAAACTGTTTTTT,CASSPGIRDFNEKLFF
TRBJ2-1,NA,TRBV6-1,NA,TGTGCCAGCAGATACCAACTGAGGGGGGGCAATGAGCAGTTCTTC,CASRYQLRGGNEQFF
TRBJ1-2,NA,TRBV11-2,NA,TGTGCCAGCAGCTCCCGAGGACTATACTATGGCTACACCTTC,CASSSRGLYYGYTF
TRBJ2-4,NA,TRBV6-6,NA,TGTGCCAGCACCACGAGGGGGGGGTTAAACATTCAGTACTTC,CASTTRGGLNIQYF
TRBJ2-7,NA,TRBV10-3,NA,TGTGCCATCAGTGCTCGTTCAGGGACCTCCTACGAGCAGTACTTC,CAISARSGTSYEQYF
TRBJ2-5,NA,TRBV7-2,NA,TGTGCCAGCAGCCGAACCGCGGAGACCCAGTACTTC,CASSRTAETQYF
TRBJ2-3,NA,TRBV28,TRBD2,TGTGCCAGCAGTTATGGACTAGCGAATACGCAGTATTTT,CASSYGLANTQYF
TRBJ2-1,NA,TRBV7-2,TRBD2,TGTGCCAGCAGCTTAGTTTGGGAGGGAGGATACAATGAGCAGTTCTTC,CASSLVWEGGYNEQFF
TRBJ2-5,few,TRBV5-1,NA,TGCGCCAGCAGCTTGGCCCCGGAAGAGACCCAGTACTTC,CASSLAPEETQYF
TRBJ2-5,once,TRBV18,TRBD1,TGTGCCAGCTCACCAGGGACAGGGCCCCAAGAGACCCAGTACTTC,CASSPGTGPQETQYF
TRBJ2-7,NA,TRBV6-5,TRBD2,TGTGCCAGCAGCAAGCGGGACCTGGGATTTTACGAGCAGTACTTC,CASSKRDLGFYEQYF
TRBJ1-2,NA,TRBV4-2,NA,TGTGCCAGCAGCCACGGCGACAGAGAAGGCTACACCTTC,CASSHGDREGYTF
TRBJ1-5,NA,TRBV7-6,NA,TGTGCCAGCAGCTTAGTATCCGGCGTTAATCAGCCCCAGCATTTT,CASSLVSGVNQPQHF
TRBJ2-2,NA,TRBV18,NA,TGTGCCAGCTCACCGGCCCCCGGGGGCACCGGGGAGCTGTTTTTT,CASSPAPGGTGELFF
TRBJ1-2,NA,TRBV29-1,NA,TGCAGCGCTCCCCGGGGCAACTATGGCTACACCTTC,CSAPRGNYGYTF
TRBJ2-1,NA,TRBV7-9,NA,TGTGCCAGCAGCTTAGGGAAGCTAGTTTCCTACAATGAGCAGTTCTTC,CASSLGKLVSYNEQFF
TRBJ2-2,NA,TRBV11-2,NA,TGTGCCAGCAGGAAACAGGGTTACACCGGGGAGCTGTTTTTT,CASRKQGYTGELFF
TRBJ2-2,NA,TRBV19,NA,TGTGCCAGTAGTATTACCTTCACCGGGGAGCTGTTTTTT,CASSITFTGELFF
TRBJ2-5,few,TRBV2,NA,TGTGCCAGCAGTGATCAGCTTGGAGGTGGGGAGACCCAGTACTTC,CASSDQLGGGETQYF
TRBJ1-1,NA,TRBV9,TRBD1,TGTGCCAGCAGCAGACAGGGGTACACTGAAGCTTTCTTT,CASSRQGYTEAFF
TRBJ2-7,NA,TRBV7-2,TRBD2,TGTGCCAGCAGTAGGACTAGCGGGAGGGCCTTTTACGAGCAGTACTTC,CASSRTSGRAFYEQYF
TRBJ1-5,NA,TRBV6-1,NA,TGTGCCAGCAGTGAACTTGGATCGTTTAGTCAGCCCCAGCATTTT,CASSELGSFSQPQHF
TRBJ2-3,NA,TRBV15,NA,TGTGCCACCAGCGCCCTATATACGCAGTATTTT,CATSALYTQYF
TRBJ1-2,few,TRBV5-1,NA,TGCGCCAGCACTAGGGGGGTTGCTAACTATGGCTACACCTTC,CASTRGVANYGYTF
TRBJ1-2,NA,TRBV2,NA,TGTGCCAGCAGTGGATTGAGGGGGGGAGACCATGGCTACACCTTC,CASSGLRGGDHGYTF
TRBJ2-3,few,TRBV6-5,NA,TGTGCCACTGGACAGACGCGAAGCACAGATACGCAGTATTTT,CATGQTRSTDTQYF
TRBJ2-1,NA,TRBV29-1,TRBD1,TGCAGCGCCCGACAGGGTACCTACAATGAGCAGTTCTTC,CSARQGTYNEQFF
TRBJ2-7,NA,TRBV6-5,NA,TGTGCCAGCAGTGCGGACCGGCCAAGGGACGAGCAGTACTTC,CASSADRPRDEQYF
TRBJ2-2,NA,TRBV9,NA,TGTGCCAGCAGCGTAGAGGTAGGAATGAGGACCGGGGAGCTGTTTTTT,CASSVEVGMRTGELFF
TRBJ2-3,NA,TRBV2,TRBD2,TGTGCCAGCAGTCGTGGACTAGCGGGGGGGCTCGGGGAGCCGGGCACAGATACGCAGTATTTT,CASSRGLAGGLGEPGTDTQYF
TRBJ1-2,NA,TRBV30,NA,TGTGCCTGGAGTGTACCGAGGACGGGGTTGGGTGGCTACACCTTC,CAWSVPRTGLGGYTF
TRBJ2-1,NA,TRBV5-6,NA,TGTGCCAGCAGCTTGGGCGGAGGGACCCCAACCTACAATGAGCAGTTCTTC,CASSLGGGTPTYNEQFF
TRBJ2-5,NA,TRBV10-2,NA,TGCGCCAGCAGGAGGAGGGAGGTAAACCAAGAGACCCAGTACTTC,CASRRREVNQETQYF
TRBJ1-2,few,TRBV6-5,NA,TGTGCCAGCAGCCCCGGGACGGTGGGTGGCTACACCTTC,CASSPGTVGGYTF
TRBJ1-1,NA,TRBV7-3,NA,TGTGCCAGCAGCGAAGGGACAAATACTGAAGCTTTCTTT,CASSEGTNTEAFF
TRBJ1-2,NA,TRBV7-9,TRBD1,TGTGCCAGCAGCCGCCTCGACAGGGATGGCTACACCTTC,CASSRLDRDGYTF
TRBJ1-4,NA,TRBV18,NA,TGTGCCAGCTCACCGGGCCCTGGAGGGGAAAAACTGTTTTTT,CASSPGPGGEKLFF
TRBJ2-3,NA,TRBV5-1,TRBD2,TGCGCCAGCAGCATCGGACTAGCGGGGCCTCGCACAGATACGCAGTATTTT,CASSIGLAGPRTDTQYF
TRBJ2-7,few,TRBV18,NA,TGTGCCAGCTCACCCGGGACTTTTTACGAGCAGTACTTC,CASSPGTFYEQYF
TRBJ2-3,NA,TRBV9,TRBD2,TGTGCCAGCAGCGAGGGGACTAGTCCAGATACGCAGTATTTT,CASSEGTSPDTQYF
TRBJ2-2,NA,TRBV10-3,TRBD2,TGTGCCATCAGTGAGAGGGGACTAGCGGGCACCGGGGAGCTGTTTTTT,CAISERGLAGTGELFF
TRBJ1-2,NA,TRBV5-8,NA,TGTGCCAGCAGCTTGGCTGGGGGGCCTGGCTACACCTTC,CASSLAGGPGYTF
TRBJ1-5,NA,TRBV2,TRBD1,TGTGCCAGCAGCTTAGACAGGGGCTTCAATCAGCCCCAGCATTTT,CASSLDRGFNQPQHF
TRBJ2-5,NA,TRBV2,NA,TGTGCCAGCGGGCATGGGGAGACCCAGTACTTC,CASGHGETQYF
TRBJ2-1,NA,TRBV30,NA,TGTGCCTGGAGTGTAGGGCTAGGGGGGGGGACTGAGCAGTTCTTC,CAWSVGLGGGTEQFF
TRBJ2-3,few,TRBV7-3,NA,TGTGCCAGCAGCTGGGGCAGGGGTTTGGCAGATACGCAGTATTTT,CASSWGRGLADTQYF
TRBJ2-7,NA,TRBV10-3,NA,TGTGCCATCAGTGTCAATAGCGAGCAGTACTTC,CAISVNSEQYF
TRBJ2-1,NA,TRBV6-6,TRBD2,TGTGCCAGCAGTTACGTCGGGGGGGGCGAAAATGAGCAGTTCTTC,CASSYVGGGENEQFF
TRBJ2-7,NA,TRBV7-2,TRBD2,TGTGCCAGCTCACCCGGACTAGCGGCTGCCTACGAGCAGTACTTC,CASSPGLAAAYEQYF
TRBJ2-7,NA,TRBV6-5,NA,TGTGCCAGCAGTTTCGACTGGACTACCTACGAGCAGTACTTC,CASSFDWTTYEQYF
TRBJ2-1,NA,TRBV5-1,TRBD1,TGCGCCAGCAGCCTCGACAGGGGGTCCTACAATGAGCAGTTCTTC,CASSLDRGSYNEQFF